Described below is a single T cell receptor (beta chain) sequence and its context. Authors of the study amplified TCR beta CDR3 regions from RNA transcripts. HTBI primers were used for first-round RT-PCR of the TCR CDR3. TCRdb fed the multiplex PCR reads into MiXCR, producing one record per CDR3 protein. The sample lists around 580,000 distinct CDR3 sequences; 16% were seen once. This entry belongs to a study of T cells in Graves' hyperthyroidism and ophthalmopathy. 10 ml of fresh peripheral blood supplied the PBMCs. V dropped 3 bases and J dropped 7 bases, with 15 bases sitting between them. CDR3 size: 15 residues.

Sequencing was done on a sample of blood. This TCR derives from a woman in her late teens or twenties with Graves' hyperthyroidism. The V and J genes are TRBV12-3 or TRBV12-4 and TRBJ2-2; maybe TRBD2 (7 bases). CDR3 region: CASSFLRGDIGELFF. DNA for the CDR3: TGTGCCAGCAGTTTTCTCCGGGGGGACATCGGGGAGCTGTTTTTT.